This T cell receptor beta chain was captured by sequencing in a study of beta chain features in type 1 diabetes. Study-level information: The samples had about 100,000,000 sorted cells examined in all. General study points: VDJ junctions from type 1 diabetes patients carried fewer insertions and larger deletions. Significant though moderate, a shortening of TCRB CDR3s appeared in all four CD4+ subsets of Type 1 diabetes patients. Within the patient group, naive, central memory and Treg TCRB repertoires appeared more similar to each other than within healthy donors.

There are a few counts of this clone. Its antigen is not known. Reverse transcription of all isolated RNA meant that expressed TCRB transcripts were sequenced. The repertoire was sequenced with immunoSEQ multiplex PCR; TCRdb's copy has only in-frame clones and lacks some. The table lists 600,000 to 700,000 clones, around 11% of them singletons, with more than 0.1% in the top ten. Each sorted fraction was over 95% pure. Germline CDR1 is LNHDA and CDR2 is SQIVND (reference sequence). CDR3 length equals 13 residues. This sequence originates from a man under 40 with type 1 diabetes. Sequencing was done on a sample of naive CD4+ T cells from blood. This sequence joins TRBV19 and TRBJ1-5; D ambiguous. CDR3 amino acids: CASNIWGNQPQHF. The CDR3 DNA is TGTGCTTCCAATATCTGGGGCAATCAGCCCCAGCATTTT.